This T cell receptor beta chain was profiled in a study of CD8+ T cells in alopecia areata. V dropped 7 bases and J dropped 10 bases, with 29 bases sitting between them. This CDR3 has 16 amino acids. Germline V gene sequence: CDR1 SQVTM, CDR2 ANQGSEA. This sample's treatment: oral pan-JAK inhibitor, 5-10 mg twice daily. Using a FACSAria, the CD4+ and CD8+ T cells were sorted from the PBMCs. There are a few counts of this clone. Extracted RNA was reverse transcribed into cDNA, the sequencing template. Sequenced by immunoSEQ multiplex PCR; TCRdb stores in-frame clones only, minus some. The sample records about 300,000 clones, 58% being singletons.

The sample consisted of CD4+ T cells sorted from blood, taken at week 24, from a patient treated with tofacitinib. The rearrangement links TRBV29-1 to TRBJ2-1; D might be TRBD2 (7 bases). The receptor's source is a human donor with alopecia areata. The CDR3 region has the DNA TGCAGCGCCCTCCCCCAGGGAAGAGGGGGAGGGGGAGAGCAGTTCTTC. Amino acid sequence: CSALPQGRGGGGEQFF.